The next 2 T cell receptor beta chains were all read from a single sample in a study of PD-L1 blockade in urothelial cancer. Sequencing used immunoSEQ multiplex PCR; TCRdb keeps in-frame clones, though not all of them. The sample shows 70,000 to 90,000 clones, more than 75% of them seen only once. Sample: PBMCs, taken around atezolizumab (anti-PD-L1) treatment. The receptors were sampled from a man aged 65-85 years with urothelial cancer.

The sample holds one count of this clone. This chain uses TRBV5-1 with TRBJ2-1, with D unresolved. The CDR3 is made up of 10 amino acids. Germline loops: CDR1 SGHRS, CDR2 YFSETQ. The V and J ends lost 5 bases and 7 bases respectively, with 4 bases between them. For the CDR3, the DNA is TGCGCCAGCAGGGAGAATGAGCAGTTCTTC. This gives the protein CASRENEQFF.

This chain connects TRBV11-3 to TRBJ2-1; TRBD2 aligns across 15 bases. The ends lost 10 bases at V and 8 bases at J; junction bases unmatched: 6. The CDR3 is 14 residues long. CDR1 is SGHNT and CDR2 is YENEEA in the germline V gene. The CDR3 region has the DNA TGTGCCACCAAAGGACTAGCGGGAGGGCATGAGCAGTTCTTC. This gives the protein CATKGLAGGHEQFF.